The 11 T cell receptor beta chains below were found in one sample sequenced in a study of low-dose radiotherapy and immunotherapy resistance in tumors. The authors amplified TCRs for 20 to 25 PCR cycles with a constant-region primer and a V-primer adapter. MiXCR was run by TCRdb on the reads, yielding one entry per CDR3 protein. The sample lists about 46,000 distinct CDR3 sequences; about 10% were seen once. Regarding time point: before trial treatment. This sample comprised PBMCs, obtained before treatment. All receptors derive from a female donor with ovarian cancer.

This clonotype was found many times. The rearrangement links TRBV7-9 to TRBJ2-7; 8 nucleotides match TRBD1. CDR1 and CDR2 (germline): SEHNR, FQNEAQ (reference sequence). CDR3 length equals 16 residues. The V segment lost 2 bases and the J segment 2 bases; nucleotides outside the gene matches: 8. This chain's CDR3 is CASSLFGDRGTYEQYF. For the CDR3, the DNA is TGTGCCAGCAGCTTATTCGGCGACAGGGGAACCTACGAGCAGTACTTC.

This clonotype was observed at least ten times. The chain combines TRBV24-1 with TRBJ2-5; TRBD2 might be the D (6 bases). V lost 4 bases, J lost 2 bases, and 16 bases lay in between. The CDR3 has 16 residues. CDR1 KGHDR and CDR2 SFDVKD come from the germline V gene. CDR3 residues: CATSDWDCPIQETQYF. CDR3 in DNA: TGTGCCACCAGTGACTGGGACTGCCCGATTCAAGAGACCCAGTACTTC.

In its sample, this clonotype was seen many times. The V call is TRBV11-2, the J call TRBJ1-2, with unresolved D. From germline, CDR1 is SGHAT and CDR2 FQNNGV. This CDR3 is 14 amino acids long. Trimming removed 1 base from V and 7 bases from J, with 13 bases in between. Here the CDR3 DNA reads TGTGCCAGCAGCTTAGGTGGACGGCCCTCTGGCTACACCTTC. This encodes CASSLGGRPSGYTF.

This clonotype was seen repeatedly, ten times or more. One base separates it from a far larger clone, so it is likely a read error. The chain uses TRBV2 and TRBJ2-1; a possible D gene is TRBD1 (6 bases). This CDR3 has 15 residues. Trimming shortened V by 7 bases and J by 10 bases, and 23 bases separated the two germline ends. CDR1 is SNHLY and CDR2 is FYNNEI in the germline V gene. As DNA, the CDR3 is TGTGCCAGCAACCCCGGGGTCCGGGCAGGGGTCGAGCAGTTCTTC. Residues: CASNPGVRAGVEQFF.

This clonotype was found once. The chain is built from TRBV3-1 and TRBJ2-5, with 14 bases identical to TRBD2. Unmatched junction bases numbered 5, after V lost 3 bases and J lost 5 bases. Germline values: CDR1 LGHDT, CDR2 YNNKEL (reference sequence). The CDR3 is made up of 16 amino acids. The CDR3, as DNA: TGTGCCAGCAGCCATCGGACTAGCGGGGGGAGTGAGACCCAGTACTTC. Its protein is CASSHRTSGGSETQYF.

This clonotype was seen ten or more times. V gene TRBV28 combines with J gene TRBJ1-4; D possibly corresponds to TRBD1 (5 bases). With 5 bases removed from V and 1 base from J, the gap between germline ends came to 8 bases. Germline loops: CDR1 MDHEN, CDR2 SYDVKM. The CDR3 runs to 14 residues. CDR3 sequence: CASSGGLTNEKLFF. In DNA, the CDR3 is TGTGCCAGCAGTGGGGGTTTAACTAATGAAAAACTGTTTTTT. Full variable domain (outside the CDR3, taken from reference TRBV28 and TRBJ1-4): DVKVTQSSRYLVKRTGEKVFLECVQDMDHENMFWYRQDPGLGLRLIYFSYDVKMKEKGDIPEGYSVSREKKERFSLILESASTNQTSMYLCASSGGLTNEKLFFGSGTQLSVL.

This clonotype came up many times. This sequence joins TRBV5-4 and TRBJ2-5; 7 bases are shared with TRBD1. This CDR3 is built from 13 residues. The V gene's germline CDR1 is SGHNT and CDR2 YYREEE (reference sequence). J lost 5 bases, V lost 2 bases, and 3 bases had no gene match. Written as DNA, the CDR3 is TGTGCCAGCAGCTTTGGACAGGTGGAGACCCAGTACTTC. It codes for CASSFGQVETQYF. Filled out from reference TRBV5-4 and TRBJ2-5, the complete variable domain reads ETGVTQSPTHLIKTRGQQVTLRCSSQSGHNTVSWYQQALGQGPQFIFQYYREEENGRGNFPPRFSGLQFPNYSSELNVNALELDDSALYLCASSFGQVETQYFGPGTRLLVL.

This chain uses TRBV5-1 with TRBJ2-7, with D perhaps being TRBD1 or TRBD2 (5 bases each). Trimming stripped 0 bases from V and 0 bases from J, with 10 bases between. The germline V gene has CDR1 SGHRS and CDR2 YFSETQ. The CDR3 loop spans 15 amino acids. This CDR3 reads CASSLDGTRSYEQYF. The CDR3 DNA reads TGCGCCAGCAGCTTGGACGGGACCCGCTCCTACGAGCAGTACTTC. Based on the CDR3 plus reference TRBV5-1 and TRBJ2-7, the full variable domain is KAGVTQTPRYLIKTRGQQVTLSCSPISGHRSVSWYQQTPGQGLQFLFEYFSETQRNKGNFPGRFSGRQFSNSRSEMNVSTLELGDSALYLCASSLDGTRSYEQYFGPGTRLTVT.

This clonotype was seen many times. The chain links TRBV2 to TRBJ2-1; TRBD1 might be the D (6 bases). V gave up 8 bases and J gave up 2 bases, with 16 bases separating them. This CDR3 has 15 amino acids. Germline assignment: CDR1 SNHLY and CDR2 FYNNEI. The CDR3 loop reads CASGGEGLAYNEQFF. The CDR3 DNA follows: TGTGCCAGCGGGGGCGAGGGCTTGGCCTACAATGAGCAGTTCTTC.

The chain carries TRBV10-3 and TRBJ2-7, with a weak D call TRBD2 (5 bases). Germline CDR1 and CDR2: ENHRY and SYGVKD. This CDR3 has 13 amino acids. Trimming pared 8 bases from V and 0 bases from J, leaving 11 bases between. The CDR3 DNA sequence: TGTGCCATCGCCCAAGGAGGCTCCTACGAGCAGTACTTC. Amino acid sequence: CAIAQGGSYEQYF.

In its sample, this clonotype was seen many times. V is TRBV7-2 and J is TRBJ2-1; D may match TRBD1 or TRBD2 (5 bases each). Trimming left V 0 bases short and J 7 bases short, with 10 bases between. CDR1 SGHTA and CDR2 FQGNSA come from the germline V gene. This CDR3 comprises 14 residues. The CDR3 bases are TGTGCCAGCAGCTTAGCGGGGGTTTGGAATGAGCAGTTCTTC. Translation gives CASSLAGVWNEQFF.